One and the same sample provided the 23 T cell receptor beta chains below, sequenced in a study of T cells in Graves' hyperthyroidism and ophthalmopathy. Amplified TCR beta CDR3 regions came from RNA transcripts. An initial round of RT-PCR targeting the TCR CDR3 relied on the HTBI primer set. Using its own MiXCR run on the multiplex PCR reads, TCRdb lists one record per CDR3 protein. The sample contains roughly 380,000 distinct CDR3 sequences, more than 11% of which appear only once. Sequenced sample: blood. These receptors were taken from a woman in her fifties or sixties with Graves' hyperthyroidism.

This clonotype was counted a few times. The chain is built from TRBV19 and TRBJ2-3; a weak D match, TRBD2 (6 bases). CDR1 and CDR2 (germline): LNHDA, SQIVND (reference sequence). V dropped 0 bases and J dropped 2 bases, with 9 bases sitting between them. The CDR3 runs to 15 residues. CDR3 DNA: TGTGCCAGTAGTATAGACGGGAGCACCACAGATACGCAGTATTTT. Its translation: CASSIDGSTTDTQYF.

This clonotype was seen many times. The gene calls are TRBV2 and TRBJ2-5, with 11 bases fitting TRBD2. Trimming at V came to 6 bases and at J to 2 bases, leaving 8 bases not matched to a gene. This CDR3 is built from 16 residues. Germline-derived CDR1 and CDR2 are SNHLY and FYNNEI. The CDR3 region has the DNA TGTGCCAGCAGGAGGGGGACTAGCGGAACACAAGAGACCCAGTACTTC. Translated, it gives CASRRGTSGTQETQYF.

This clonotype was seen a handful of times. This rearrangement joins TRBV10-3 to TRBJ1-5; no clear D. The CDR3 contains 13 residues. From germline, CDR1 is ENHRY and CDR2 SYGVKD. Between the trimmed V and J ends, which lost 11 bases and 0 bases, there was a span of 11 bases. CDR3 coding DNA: TGTGCCTCCCAGAGCGATAGCAATCAGCCCCAGCATTTT. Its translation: CASQSDSNQPQHF.

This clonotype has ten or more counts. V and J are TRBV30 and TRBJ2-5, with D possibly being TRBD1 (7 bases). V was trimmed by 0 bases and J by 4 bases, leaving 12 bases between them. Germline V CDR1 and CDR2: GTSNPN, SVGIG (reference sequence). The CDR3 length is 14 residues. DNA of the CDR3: TGTGCCTGGAGTGTTGGTCAGGGGGGAGAGACCCAGTACTTC. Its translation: CAWSVGQGGETQYF.

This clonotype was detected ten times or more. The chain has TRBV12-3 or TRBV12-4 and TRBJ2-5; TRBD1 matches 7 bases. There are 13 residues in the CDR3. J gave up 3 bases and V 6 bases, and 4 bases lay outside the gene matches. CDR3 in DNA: TGTGCCAGCAGCCCCGGGACAGAAGAGACCCAGTACTTC. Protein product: CASSPGTEETQYF.

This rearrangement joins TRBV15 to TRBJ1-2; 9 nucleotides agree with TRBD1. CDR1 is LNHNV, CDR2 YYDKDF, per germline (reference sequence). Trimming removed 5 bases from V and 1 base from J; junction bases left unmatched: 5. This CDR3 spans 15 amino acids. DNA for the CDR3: TGTGCCACCAGCCAGAACAGGGGGCTTAACTATGGCTACACCTTC. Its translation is CATSQNRGLNYGYTF.

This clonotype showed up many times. The DNA of the CDR3 is TGTGCCAGCAGCGGTCTCAGGGATCAGCCCCAGCATTTT. Its translation is CASSGLRDQPQHF. The chain combines TRBV2 with TRBJ1-5; D is perhaps TRBD1 (5 bases). The CDR3 runs to 13 residues. Trimming took 6 bases from V and 5 from J, leaving 11 bases between them. Germline values: CDR1 SNHLY, CDR2 FYNNEI.

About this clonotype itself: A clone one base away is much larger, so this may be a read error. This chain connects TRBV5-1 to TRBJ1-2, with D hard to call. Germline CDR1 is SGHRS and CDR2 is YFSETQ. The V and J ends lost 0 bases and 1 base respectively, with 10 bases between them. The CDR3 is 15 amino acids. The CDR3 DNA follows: TGCGCCAGCAGCTTGGACAGTCCCCTTAACTATGGCTACACCTTC. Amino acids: CASSLDSPLNYGYTF.

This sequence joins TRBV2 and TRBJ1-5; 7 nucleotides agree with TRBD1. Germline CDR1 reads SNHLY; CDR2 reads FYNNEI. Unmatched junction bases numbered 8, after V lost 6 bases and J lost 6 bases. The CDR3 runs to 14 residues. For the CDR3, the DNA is TGTGCCAGCAGCTTAGGGGGCGGCGGTCAGCCCCAGCATTTT. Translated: CASSLGGGGQPQHF.

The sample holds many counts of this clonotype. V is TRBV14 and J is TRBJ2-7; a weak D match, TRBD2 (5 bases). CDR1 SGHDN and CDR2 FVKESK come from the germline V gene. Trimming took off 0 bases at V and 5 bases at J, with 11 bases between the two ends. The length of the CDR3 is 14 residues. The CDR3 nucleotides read TGTGCCAGCAGCCAAGAAACTAGTATCCACGAGCAGTACTTC. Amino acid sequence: CASSQETSIHEQYF.

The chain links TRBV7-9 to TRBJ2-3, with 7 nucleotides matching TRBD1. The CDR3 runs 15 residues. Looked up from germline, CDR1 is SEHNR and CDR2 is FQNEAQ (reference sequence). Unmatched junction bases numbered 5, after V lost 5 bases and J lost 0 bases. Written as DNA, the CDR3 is TGTGCCAGCAGCAGGGGGCTCATAAGCACAGATACGCAGTATTTT. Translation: CASSRGLISTDTQYF.

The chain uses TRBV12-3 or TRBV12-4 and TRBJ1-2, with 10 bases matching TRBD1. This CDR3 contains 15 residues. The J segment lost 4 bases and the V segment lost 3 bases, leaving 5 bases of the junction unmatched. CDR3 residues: CASSFQGQGTYGYTF. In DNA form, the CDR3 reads TGTGCCAGCAGTTTCCAGGGACAGGGGACCTATGGCTACACCTTC.

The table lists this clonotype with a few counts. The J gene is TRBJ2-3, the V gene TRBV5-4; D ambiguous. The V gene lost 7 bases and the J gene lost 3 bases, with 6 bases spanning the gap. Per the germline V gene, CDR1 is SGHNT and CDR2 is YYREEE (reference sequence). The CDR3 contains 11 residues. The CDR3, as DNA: TGTGCCAGCGGGATAACAGATACGCAGTATTTT. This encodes CASGITDTQYF.

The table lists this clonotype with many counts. This CDR3 reads CSARESSGRAFNEQFF. In nucleotides, the CDR3 is TGCAGTGCTAGAGAGAGTAGCGGGAGGGCATTCAATGAGCAGTTCTTC. This chain links TRBV20-1 with TRBJ2-1, with TRBD2 matching over 11 bases. The V segment lost 0 bases and the J segment 6 bases; nucleotides outside the gene matches: 7. The V gene's germline CDR1 is DFQATT and CDR2 SNEGSKA (reference sequence). This CDR3 contains 16 residues.

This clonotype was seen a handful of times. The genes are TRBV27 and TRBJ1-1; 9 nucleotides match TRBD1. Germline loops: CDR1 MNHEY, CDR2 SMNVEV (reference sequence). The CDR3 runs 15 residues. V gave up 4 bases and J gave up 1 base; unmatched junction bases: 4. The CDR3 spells CASSWGGQGNTEAFF. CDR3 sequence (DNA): TGTGCCAGCAGTTGGGGGGGACAGGGGAACACTGAAGCTTTCTTT.

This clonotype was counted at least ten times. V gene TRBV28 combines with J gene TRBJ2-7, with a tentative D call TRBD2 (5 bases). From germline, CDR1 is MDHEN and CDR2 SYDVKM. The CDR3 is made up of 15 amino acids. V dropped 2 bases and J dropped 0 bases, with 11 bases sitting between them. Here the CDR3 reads CASSLGHSGSYEQYF. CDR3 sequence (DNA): TGTGCCAGCAGTTTAGGTCACAGCGGCTCCTACGAGCAGTACTTC.

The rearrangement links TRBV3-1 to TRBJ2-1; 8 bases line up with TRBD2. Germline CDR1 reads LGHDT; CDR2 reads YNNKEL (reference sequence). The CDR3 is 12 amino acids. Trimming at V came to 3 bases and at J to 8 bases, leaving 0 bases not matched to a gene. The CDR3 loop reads CASSHGGDEQFF. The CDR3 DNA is TGTGCCAGCAGCCACGGGGGGGATGAGCAGTTCTTC.

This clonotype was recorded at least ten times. CDR3: CASNPDTAGNTGELFF. CDR3 bases: TGTGCCAGCAATCCTGACACCGCGGGGAACACCGGGGAGCTGTTTTTT. This chain connects TRBV28 to TRBJ2-2; a possible D gene is TRBD2 (5 bases). The CDR3 runs 16 residues. Trimming took off 7 bases at V and 1 base at J, with 16 bases between the two ends. Germline CDR1 is MDHEN and CDR2 is SYDVKM.

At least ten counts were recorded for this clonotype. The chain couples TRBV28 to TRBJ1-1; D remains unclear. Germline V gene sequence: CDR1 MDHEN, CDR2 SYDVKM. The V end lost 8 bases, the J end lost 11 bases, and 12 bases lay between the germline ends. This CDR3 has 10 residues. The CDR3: CASHDRRAFF. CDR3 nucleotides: TGTGCCAGCCATGATCGGCGGGCTTTCTTT.

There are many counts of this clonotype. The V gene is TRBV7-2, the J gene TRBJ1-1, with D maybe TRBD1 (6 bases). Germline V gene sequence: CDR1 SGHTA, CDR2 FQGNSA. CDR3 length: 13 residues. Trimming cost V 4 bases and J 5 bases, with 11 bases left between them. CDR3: CASSSGTTTEAFF. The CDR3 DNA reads TGTGCCAGCAGCTCAGGGACAACTACTGAAGCTTTCTTT.

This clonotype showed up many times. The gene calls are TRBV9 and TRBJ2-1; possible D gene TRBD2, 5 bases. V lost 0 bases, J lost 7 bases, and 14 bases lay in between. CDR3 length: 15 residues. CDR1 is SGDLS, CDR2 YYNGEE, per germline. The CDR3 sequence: CASSVDSFGENEQFF. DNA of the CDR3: TGTGCCAGCAGCGTAGATAGCTTCGGGGAAAATGAGCAGTTCTTC.

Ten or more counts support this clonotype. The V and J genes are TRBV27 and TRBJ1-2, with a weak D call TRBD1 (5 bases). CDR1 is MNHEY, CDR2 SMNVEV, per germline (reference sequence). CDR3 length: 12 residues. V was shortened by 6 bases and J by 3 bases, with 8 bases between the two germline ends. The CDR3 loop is CASSGGYYGYTF. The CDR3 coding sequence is TGTGCCAGCAGCGGGGGGTACTATGGCTACACCTTC.

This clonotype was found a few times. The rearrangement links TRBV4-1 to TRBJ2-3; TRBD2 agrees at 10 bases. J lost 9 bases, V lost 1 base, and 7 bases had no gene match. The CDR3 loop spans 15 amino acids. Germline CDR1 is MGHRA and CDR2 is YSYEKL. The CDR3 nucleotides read TGCGCCAGCAGCCAAGGTCCTAGCGGGAGAGGGACGCAGTATTTT. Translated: CASSQGPSGRGTQYF.